This record covers a single T cell receptor beta chain. The target antigen is unknown. These data come from a study of CD8+ T cells in alopecia areata. Study-level background: Treated patients received severity scores based on the percentage of scalp area affected. Overall study findings and caveats: Scalp clonality, along with expanded CD8+ clones among the top 100, was significantly decreased by tofacitinib. An increase in clonality over normal scalp was evident in lesional scalp, especially alopecia totalis/universalis.

Reverse transcription of extracted RNA yielded cDNA, which provided the sequencing template. The repertoire was sequenced with immunoSEQ multiplex PCR; TCRdb's copy has only in-frame clones and lacks some. The data contain fewer than 150,000 clones, roughly 80% of them seen just once; the ten biggest clones take up 25%. The treatment: oral pan-JAK inhibitor, 5-10 mg twice daily. Individuals with alopecia areata gave both lesional scalp punch biopsies and peripheral blood for collection. The CDR3 runs 14 residues. Germline CDR1 LNHDA, CDR2 SQIVND (reference sequence). V was cut by 6 bases and J by 7 bases, with 18 bases left in between.

The rearrangement joins TRBV19 to TRBJ1-1, with D tentatively TRBD1 (5 bases). This TCR derives from a human donor with alopecia areata. The sample was CD8+ T cells sorted from blood, taken at week 4, from a patient treated with tofacitinib. In DNA form, the CDR3 reads TGTGCCAGTAGGTCCTCCGGGGCCTCGCTTGAAGCTTTCTTT. It is translated as CASRSSGASLEAFF.